The clone carrying this TCR beta chain occurred many times. Its target is not known. This sample is part of a study of CD8 T cells in ankylosing spondylitis. V dropped 2 bases and J dropped 1 base, with 5 bases sitting between them. The CDR3 spans 14 residues. Germline CDR1 is SGHTA and CDR2 is FQGNSA. Quantitative 5'-RACE was performed with molecular barcodes, and it yielded the TCR beta libraries. TCRdb re-analysed the 5' RACE reads in MiXCR, keeping a single row per CDR3 protein. Of more than 250,000 distinct CDR3 sequences listed, roughly 8% were seen once; the top ten hold just over 14%. Study results and caveats: CD8+ disease-linked clones were present at relatively low frequencies in blood. Ankylosing spondylitis blood appeared to carry a characteristic TCR beta motif of roughly eight highly homologous variants. Reports of some motif variants in reactive arthritis synovial fluid and blood predate this one.

The material sequenced was blood, either unsorted or a sorted T cell fraction (not recorded which). The chain couples TRBV7-2 to TRBJ2-2; D is unresolved. The source of this sequence is a male donor with ankylosing spondylitis. The CDR3 region is CASSLTRNTGELFF. The DNA of the CDR3 is TGTGCCAGCAGCTTAACGCGGAACACCGGGGAGCTGTTTTTT.